These 2 T cell receptor beta chains originate from one sample sequenced in a study of blood T cells in healthy people across ages. For the second PCR, which ran for roughly 7 to 11 cycles, a sample-barcoded 5' primer and a J-beta primer mix were used. One entry per CDR3 protein, called by TCRdb with MiXCR from the 5' RACE reads. The data show over 950,000 distinct CDR3 sequences, about 53% seen once. The sample consisted of blood. Receptors originate from a woman in her fifties or sixties in good health.

The chain combines TRBV4-1 with TRBJ1-4, with D perhaps TRBD1 (5 bases). Germline CDR1 MGHRA, CDR2 YSYEKL. V was shortened by 0 bases and J by 11 bases, with 7 bases between the two germline ends. The CDR3 consists of 12 residues. CDR3 sequence (DNA): TGCGCCAGCAGCCAAGAGTCAGGGAAACTGTTTTTT. It specifies CASSQESGKLFF.

The V and J genes are TRBV7-2 and TRBJ1-2, with TRBD1 matching over 9 bases. V dropped 4 bases and J dropped 5; count of bases not matched to a gene: 5. The V gene's germline CDR1 is SGHTA and CDR2 FQGNSA. The CDR3 consists of 14 residues. CDR3 DNA: TGTGCCAGCAGCTCACAGGGGGCGAAGTATGGCTACACCTTC. It translates to CASSSQGAKYGYTF. Filled out from reference TRBV7-2 and TRBJ1-2, the complete variable domain reads GAGVSQSPSNKVTEKGKDVELRCDPISGHTALYWYRQSLGQGLEFLIYFQGNSAPDKSGLPSDRFSAERTGGSVSTLTIQRTQQEDSAVYLCASSSQGAKYGYTFGSGTRLTVV.